This entry describes one T cell receptor beta chain. What it binds is not known. Germline CDR1 and CDR2: SGHRS and YFSETQ. The CDR3 runs 15 residues. With 6 bases removed from V and 2 bases from J, the gap between germline ends came to 12 bases. The data originate from a study of T cell responses to AZD1222 COVID-19 vaccine. Whole-study results and caveats: Repertoires were obtained only post-peak T cell response.

Sequencing was performed with immunoSEQ multiplex PCR; in TCRdb, only in-frame clones are kept and a portion is missing. The sample has roughly 140,000 clones; about 87% are singletons. The sequenced sample was peripheral blood, obtained 28 days after the second AZD1222 dose. The TCR comes from an adult who received the AZD1222 COVID-19 vaccine. The genes are TRBV5-1 and TRBJ2-6; TRBD1 is a possible D gene (5 bases). Here the CDR3 DNA reads TGCGCCAGCATGTCAGGGATCGCTGGGGCCAACGTCCTGACTTTC. It codes for CASMSGIAGANVLTF. Variable domain in full (rest from reference TRBV5-1 and TRBJ2-6): KAGVTQTPRYLIKTRGQQVTLSCSPISGHRSVSWYQQTPGQGLQFLFEYFSETQRNKGNFPGRFSGRQFSNSRSEMNVSTLELGDSALYLCASMSGIAGANVLTFGAGSRLTVL.